The source of this TCR beta chain is a study of early T cells in non-severe SARS-CoV-2 infection. The CDR3 loop spans 12 amino acids. Germline V gene sequence: CDR1 DFQATT, CDR2 SNEGSKA (reference sequence). V dropped 7 bases and J dropped 3 bases, with 9 bases sitting between them. Researchers attached unique molecular identifiers to individual cDNA molecules. TCRdb redid the calling of the 5' RACE reads with MiXCR, one entry per CDR3 protein. This sample has 70,000 to 90,000 distinct CDR3 sequences; 15% occur once, and the top ten carry 4.5% to 7%. This TCR came from an adult who was a healthcare worker with PCR-confirmed SARS-CoV-2 infection or an uninfected control (not recorded which). Sequencing input: whole blood. The chain employs TRBV20-1 and TRBJ2-2, with D possibly TRBD2 on 5 matching bases. The CDR3 here is CSGLEDTGELFF. CDR3 DNA: TGCAGTGGGCTGGAGGACACCGGGGAGCTGTTTTTT.